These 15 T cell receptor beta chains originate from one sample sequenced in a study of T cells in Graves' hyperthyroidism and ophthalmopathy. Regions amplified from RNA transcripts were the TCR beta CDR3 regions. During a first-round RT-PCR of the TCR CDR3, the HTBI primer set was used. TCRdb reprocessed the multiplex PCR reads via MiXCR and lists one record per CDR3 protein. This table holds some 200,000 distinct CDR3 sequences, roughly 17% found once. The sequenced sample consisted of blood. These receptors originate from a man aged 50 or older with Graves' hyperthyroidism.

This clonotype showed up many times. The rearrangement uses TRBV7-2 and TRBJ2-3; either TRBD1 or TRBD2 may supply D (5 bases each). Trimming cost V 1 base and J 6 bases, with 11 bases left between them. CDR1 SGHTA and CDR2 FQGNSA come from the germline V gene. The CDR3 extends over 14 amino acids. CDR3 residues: CASSLDGGRDTQYF. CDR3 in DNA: TGTGCCAGCAGCTTAGATGGGGGAAGGGATACGCAGTATTTT.

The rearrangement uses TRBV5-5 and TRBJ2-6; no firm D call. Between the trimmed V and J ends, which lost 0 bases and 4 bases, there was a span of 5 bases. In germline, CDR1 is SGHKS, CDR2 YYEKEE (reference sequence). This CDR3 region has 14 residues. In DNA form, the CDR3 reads TGTGCCAGCAGCTTGGCCGAGGGGGCCAACGTCCTGACTTTC. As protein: CASSLAEGANVLTF.

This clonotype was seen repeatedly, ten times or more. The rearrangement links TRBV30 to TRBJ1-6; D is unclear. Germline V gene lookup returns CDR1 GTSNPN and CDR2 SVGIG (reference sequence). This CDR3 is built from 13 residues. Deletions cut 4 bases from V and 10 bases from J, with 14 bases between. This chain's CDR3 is CAWMLFKGSPLHF. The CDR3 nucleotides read TGTGCCTGGATGCTGTTTAAGGGATCACCCCTCCACTTT.

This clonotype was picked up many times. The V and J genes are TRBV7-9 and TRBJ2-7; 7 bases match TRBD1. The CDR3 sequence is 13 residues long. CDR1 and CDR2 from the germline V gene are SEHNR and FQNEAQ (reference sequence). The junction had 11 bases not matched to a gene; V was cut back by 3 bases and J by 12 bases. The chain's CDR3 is CASSLSGQTVWYF. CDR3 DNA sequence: TGTGCCAGCAGCTTGTCGGGACAGACCGTTTGGTACTTC.

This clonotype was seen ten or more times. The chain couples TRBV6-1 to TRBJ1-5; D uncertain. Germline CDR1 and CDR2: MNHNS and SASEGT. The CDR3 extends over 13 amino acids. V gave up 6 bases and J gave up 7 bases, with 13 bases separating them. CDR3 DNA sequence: TGTGCCAGCAGGGAACATGCGGGACAGCCCCAGCATTTT. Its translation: CASREHAGQPQHF.

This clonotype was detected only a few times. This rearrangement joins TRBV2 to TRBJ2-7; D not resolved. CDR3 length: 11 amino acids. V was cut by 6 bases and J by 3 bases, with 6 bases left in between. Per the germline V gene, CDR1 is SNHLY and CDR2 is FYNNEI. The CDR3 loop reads CASRPFYEQYF. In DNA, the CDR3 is TGTGCCAGCAGGCCCTTCTACGAGCAGTACTTC.

CDR3 in DNA: TGTGCCACCAGCAGATCGGGACAGGGAAGGACAGATACGCAGTATTTT. It translates to CATSRSGQGRTDTQYF. The chain employs TRBV15 and TRBJ2-3; TRBD1 matches at 9 bases. Germline V gene sequence: CDR1 LNHNV, CDR2 YYDKDF (reference sequence). The CDR3 consists of 16 residues. The V segment lost 2 bases and the J segment 3 bases; nucleotides outside the gene matches: 6.

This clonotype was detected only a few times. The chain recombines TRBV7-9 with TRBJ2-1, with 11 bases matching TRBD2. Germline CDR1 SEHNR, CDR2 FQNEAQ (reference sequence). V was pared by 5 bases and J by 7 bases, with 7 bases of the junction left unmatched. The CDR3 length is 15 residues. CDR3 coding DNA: TGTGCCAGCAGCCCTAGCGGGAGGAGACGGAATGAGCAGTTCTTC. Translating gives CASSPSGRRRNEQFF.

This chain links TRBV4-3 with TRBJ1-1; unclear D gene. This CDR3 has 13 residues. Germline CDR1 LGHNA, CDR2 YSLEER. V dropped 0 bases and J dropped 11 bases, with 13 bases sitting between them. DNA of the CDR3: TGCGCCAGCAGCCAAGATCTTCGGAGGTTCGCTTTCTTT. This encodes CASSQDLRRFAFF.

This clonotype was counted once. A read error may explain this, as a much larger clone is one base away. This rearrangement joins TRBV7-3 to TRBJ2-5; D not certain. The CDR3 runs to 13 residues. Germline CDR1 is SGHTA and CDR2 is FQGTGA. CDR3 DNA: TGTCCCAGCAGCGTCGATAGTGTAGAGACCCAGTACTTC. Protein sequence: CPSSVDSVETQYF.

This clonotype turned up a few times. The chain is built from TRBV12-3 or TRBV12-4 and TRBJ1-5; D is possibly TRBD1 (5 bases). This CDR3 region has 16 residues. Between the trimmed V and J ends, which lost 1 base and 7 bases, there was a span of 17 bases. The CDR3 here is CASSLGGLNSGQPQHF. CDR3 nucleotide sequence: TGTGCCAGCAGTTTAGGGGGCCTAAATAGCGGACAGCCCCAGCATTTT.

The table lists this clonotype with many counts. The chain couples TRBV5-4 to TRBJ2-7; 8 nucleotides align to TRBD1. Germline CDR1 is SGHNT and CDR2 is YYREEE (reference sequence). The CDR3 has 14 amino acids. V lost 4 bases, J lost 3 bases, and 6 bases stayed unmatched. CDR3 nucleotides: TGTGCCAGCAGCCTTCAAGACAGGGGCTACGAGCAGTACTTC. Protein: CASSLQDRGYEQYF.

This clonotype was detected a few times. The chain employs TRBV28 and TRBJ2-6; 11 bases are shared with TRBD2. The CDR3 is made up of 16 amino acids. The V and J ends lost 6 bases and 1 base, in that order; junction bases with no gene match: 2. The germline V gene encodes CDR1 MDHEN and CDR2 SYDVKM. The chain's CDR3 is CASRLAGASGANVLTF. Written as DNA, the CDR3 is TGTGCCAGCAGACTAGCGGGAGCATCTGGGGCCAACGTCCTGACTTTC.

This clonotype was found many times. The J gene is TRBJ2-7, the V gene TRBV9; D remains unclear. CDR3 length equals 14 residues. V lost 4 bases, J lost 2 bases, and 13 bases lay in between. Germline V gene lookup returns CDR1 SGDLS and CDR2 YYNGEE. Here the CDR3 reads CASSPHPAAYEQYF. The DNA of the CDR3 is TGTGCCAGCAGCCCCCACCCGGCCGCCTACGAGCAGTACTTC.

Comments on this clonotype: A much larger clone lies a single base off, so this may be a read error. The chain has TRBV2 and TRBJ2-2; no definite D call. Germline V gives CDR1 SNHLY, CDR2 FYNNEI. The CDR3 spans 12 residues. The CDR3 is CAGSFDGGELFF. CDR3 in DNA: TGTGCCGGCAGTTTTGACGGCGGGGAGCTGTTTTTT. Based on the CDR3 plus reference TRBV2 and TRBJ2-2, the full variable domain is EPEVTQTPSHQVTQMGQEVILRCVPISNHLYFYWYRQILGQKVEFLVSFYNNEISEKSEIFDDQFSVERPDGSNFTLKIRSTKLEDSAMYFCAGSFDGGELFFGEGSRLTVL.